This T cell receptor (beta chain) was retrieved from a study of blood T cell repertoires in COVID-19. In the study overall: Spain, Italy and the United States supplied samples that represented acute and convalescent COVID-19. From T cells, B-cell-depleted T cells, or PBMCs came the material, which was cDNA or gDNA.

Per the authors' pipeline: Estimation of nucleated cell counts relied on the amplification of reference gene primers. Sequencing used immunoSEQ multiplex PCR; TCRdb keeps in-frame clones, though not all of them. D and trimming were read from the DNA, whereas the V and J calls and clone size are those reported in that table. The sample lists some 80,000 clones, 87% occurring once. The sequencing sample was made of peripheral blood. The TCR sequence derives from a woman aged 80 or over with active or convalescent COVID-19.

The DNA of the CDR3 is TGCAGCGTTGGTGGCTCCGCGAACACCGGGGAGCTGTTTTTT. Translated, it gives CSVGGSANTGELFF. The chain carries TRBV29-1 and TRBJ2-2, with D hard to call. The V end lost 4 bases, the J end lost 0 bases, and 9 bases lay between the germline ends. The germline CDR1 and CDR2 sequences are SQVTM and ANQGSEA. The CDR3 is 14 residues long.